This TCR beta chain was recovered during a study of blood T cell repertoires in COVID-19. The assay was immunoSEQ multiplex PCR, and TCRdb's table has in-frame clones only and misses some. Of a few hundred thousand clones listed, around 90% are singletons. Unmatched junction bases numbered 10, after V lost 5 bases and J lost 7 bases. In germline, CDR1 is MDHEN, CDR2 SYDVKM. This CDR3 spans 15 amino acids. Material: peripheral blood. The chain recombines TRBV28 with TRBJ2-3; 9 positions agree with TRBD2. This TCR derives from a woman aged 25 to 39 with COVID-19, enrolled during active disease. Written as DNA, the CDR3 is TGTGCCAGCAGTCCACCGACTAGCGGACTCAATACGCAGTATTTT. Protein product: CASSPPTSGLNTQYF.